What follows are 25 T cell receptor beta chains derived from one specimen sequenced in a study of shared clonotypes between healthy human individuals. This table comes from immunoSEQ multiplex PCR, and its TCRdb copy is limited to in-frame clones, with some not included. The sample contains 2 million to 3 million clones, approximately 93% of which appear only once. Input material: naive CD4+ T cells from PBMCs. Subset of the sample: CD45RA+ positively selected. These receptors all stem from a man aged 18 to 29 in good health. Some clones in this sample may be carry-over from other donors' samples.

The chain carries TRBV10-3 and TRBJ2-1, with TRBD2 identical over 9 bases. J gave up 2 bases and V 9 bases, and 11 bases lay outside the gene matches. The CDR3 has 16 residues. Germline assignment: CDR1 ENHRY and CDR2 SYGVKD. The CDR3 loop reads CAIHGGGRAPYNEQFF. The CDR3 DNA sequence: TGTGCCATACACGGGGGCGGGAGGGCCCCCTACAATGAGCAGTTCTTC.

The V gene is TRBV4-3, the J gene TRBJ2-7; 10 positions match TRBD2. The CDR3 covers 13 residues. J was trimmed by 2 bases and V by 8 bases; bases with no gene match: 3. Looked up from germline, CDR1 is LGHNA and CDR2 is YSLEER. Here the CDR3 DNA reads TGCGCCAGCGGACTAGCGGAGCCCTACGAGCAGTACTTC. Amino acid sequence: CASGLAEPYEQYF.

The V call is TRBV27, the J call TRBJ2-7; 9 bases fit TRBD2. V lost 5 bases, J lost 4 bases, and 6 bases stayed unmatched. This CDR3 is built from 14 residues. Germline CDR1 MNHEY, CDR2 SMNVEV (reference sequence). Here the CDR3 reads CASSRPGLAYEQYF. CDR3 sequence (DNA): TGTGCCAGCAGTCGCCCGGGACTAGCATACGAGCAGTACTTC.

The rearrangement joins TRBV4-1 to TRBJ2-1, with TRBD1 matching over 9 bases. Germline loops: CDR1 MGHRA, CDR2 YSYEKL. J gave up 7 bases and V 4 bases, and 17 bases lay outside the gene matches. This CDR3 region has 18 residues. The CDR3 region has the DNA TGCGCCAGCAGCCGAAAGATATCGGGACAGGGCGTTTGGAATGAGCAGTTCTTC. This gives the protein CASSRKISGQGVWNEQFF.

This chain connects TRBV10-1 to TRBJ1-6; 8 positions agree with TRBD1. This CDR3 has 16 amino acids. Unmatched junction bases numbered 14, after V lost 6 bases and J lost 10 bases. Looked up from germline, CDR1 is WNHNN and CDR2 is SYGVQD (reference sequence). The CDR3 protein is CASSAHRDRNGSPLHF. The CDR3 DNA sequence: TGCGCCAGCAGCGCCCACCGGGACAGGAATGGGTCACCCCTCCACTTT.

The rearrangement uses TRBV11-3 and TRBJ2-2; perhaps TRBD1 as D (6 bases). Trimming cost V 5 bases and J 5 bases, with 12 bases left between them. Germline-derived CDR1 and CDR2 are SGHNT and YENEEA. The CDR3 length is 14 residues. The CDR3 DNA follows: TGTGCCAGCAGCGAAACAACAGGGACCGGGGAGCTGTTTTTT. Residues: CASSETTGTGELFF.

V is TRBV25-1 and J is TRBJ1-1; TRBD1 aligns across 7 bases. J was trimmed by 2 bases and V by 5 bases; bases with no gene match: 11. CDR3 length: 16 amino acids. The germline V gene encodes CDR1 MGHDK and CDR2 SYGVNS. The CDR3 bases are TGTGCCAGCAGTAACCTTGCCCGGACAGGAAACACTGAAGCTTTCTTT. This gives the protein CASSNLARTGNTEAFF. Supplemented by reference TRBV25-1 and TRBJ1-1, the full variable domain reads EADIYQTPRYLVIGTGKKITLECSQTMGHDKMYWYQQDPGMELHLIHYSYGVNSTEKGDLSSESTVSRIRTEHFPLTLESARPSHTSQYLCASSNLARTGNTEAFFGQGTRLTVV.

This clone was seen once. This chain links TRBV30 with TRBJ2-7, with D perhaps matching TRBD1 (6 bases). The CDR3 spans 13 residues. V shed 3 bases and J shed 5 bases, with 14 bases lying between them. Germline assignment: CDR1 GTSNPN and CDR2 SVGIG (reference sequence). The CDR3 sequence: CAWRIDRLDEQYF. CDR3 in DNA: TGTGCCTGGAGAATAGACAGGCTGGACGAGCAGTACTTC.

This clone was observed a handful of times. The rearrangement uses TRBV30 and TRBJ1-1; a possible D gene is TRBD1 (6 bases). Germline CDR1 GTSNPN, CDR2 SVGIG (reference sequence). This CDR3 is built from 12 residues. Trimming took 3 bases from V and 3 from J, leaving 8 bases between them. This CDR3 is CAWRRGDTEAFF. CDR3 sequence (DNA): TGTGCCTGGAGGAGGGGGGACACTGAAGCTTTCTTT.

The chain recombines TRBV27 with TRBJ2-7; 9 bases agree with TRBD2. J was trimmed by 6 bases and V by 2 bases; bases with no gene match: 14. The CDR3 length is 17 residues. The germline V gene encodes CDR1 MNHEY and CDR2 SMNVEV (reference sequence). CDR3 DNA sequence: TGTGCCAGCAGTTTACCATCGAGTGCGGGAGGGCGAGCCGAGCAGTACTTC. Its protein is CASSLPSSAGGRAEQYF.

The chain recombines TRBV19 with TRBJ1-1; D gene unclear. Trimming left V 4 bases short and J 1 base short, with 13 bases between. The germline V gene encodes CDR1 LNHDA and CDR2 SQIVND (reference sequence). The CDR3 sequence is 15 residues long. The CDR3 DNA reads TGTGCCAGTAGTAGCTGGTCTTCGGGGAACACTGAAGCTTTCTTT. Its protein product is CASSSWSSGNTEAFF.

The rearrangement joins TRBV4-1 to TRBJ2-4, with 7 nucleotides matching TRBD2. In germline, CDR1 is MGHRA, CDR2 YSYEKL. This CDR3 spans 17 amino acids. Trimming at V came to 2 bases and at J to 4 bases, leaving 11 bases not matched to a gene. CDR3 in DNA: TGCGCCAGCAGCCAACCATTGGGGCGGGAGATGAAAAACATTCAGTACTTC. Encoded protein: CASSQPLGREMKNIQYF.

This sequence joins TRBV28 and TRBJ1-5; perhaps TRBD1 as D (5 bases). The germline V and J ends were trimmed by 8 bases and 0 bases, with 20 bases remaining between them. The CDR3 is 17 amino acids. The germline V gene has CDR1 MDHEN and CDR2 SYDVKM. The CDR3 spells CASWGRVGGYSNQPQHF. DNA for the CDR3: TGTGCCAGCTGGGGCCGAGTGGGGGGTTATAGCAATCAGCCCCAGCATTTT.

CDR3 in amino acids: CASSRVFGTEAFF. As DNA, the CDR3 is TGTGCCAGTAGCAGGGTTTTTGGGACTGAAGCTTTCTTT. The chain recombines TRBV19 with TRBJ1-1, with TRBD1 as a possible D gene (5 bases). The CDR3 length is 13 residues. Germline V gene sequence: CDR1 LNHDA, CDR2 SQIVND (reference sequence). The ends were cut back, 6 bases at V and 5 bases at J, with 13 bases in the middle.

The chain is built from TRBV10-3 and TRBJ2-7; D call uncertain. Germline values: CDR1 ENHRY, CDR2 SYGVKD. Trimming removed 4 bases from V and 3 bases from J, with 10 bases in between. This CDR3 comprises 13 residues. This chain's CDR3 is CAISAPGSYEQYF. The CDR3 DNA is TGTGCCATCAGTGCCCCGGGCAGCTACGAGCAGTACTTC.

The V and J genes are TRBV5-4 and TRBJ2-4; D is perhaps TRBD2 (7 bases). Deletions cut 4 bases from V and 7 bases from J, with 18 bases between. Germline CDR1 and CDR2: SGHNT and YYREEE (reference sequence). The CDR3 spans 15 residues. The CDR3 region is CASSKGGLGGNIQYF. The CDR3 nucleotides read TGTGCCAGCAGCAAAGGAGGACTAGGGGGGAACATTCAGTACTTC. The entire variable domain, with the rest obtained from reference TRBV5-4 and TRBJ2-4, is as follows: ETGVTQSPTHLIKTRGQQVTLRCSSQSGHNTVSWYQQALGQGPQFIFQYYREEENGRGNFPPRFSGLQFPNYSSELNVNALELDDSALYLCASSKGGLGGNIQYFGAGTRLSVL.

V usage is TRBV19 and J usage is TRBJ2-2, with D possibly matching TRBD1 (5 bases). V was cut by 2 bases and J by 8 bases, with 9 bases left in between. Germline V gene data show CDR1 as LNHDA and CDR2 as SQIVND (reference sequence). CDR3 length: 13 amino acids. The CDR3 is CASSISRGGELFF. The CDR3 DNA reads TGTGCCAGTAGTATATCAAGGGGAGGGGAGCTGTTTTTT.

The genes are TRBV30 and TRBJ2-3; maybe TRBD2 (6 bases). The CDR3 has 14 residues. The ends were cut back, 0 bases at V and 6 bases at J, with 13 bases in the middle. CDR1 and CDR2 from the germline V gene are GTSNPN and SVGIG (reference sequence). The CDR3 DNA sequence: TGTGCCTGGAGTGTGGGGACGGGAGTTGATACGCAGTATTTT. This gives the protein CAWSVGTGVDTQYF.

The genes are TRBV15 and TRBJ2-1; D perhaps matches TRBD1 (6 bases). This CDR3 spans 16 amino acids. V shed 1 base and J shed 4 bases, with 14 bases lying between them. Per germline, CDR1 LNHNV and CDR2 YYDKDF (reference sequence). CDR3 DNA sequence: TGTGCCACCAGCAGAGGCGGACGGGGACAATACAATGAGCAGTTCTTC. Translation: CATSRGGRGQYNEQFF.

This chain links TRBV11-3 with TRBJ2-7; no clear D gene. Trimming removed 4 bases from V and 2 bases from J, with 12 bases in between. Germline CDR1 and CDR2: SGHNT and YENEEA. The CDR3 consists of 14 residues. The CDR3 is CASSSRTAPYEQYF. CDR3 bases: TGTGCCAGCAGCTCCCGAACTGCCCCCTACGAGCAGTACTTC. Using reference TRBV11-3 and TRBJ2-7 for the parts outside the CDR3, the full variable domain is EAGVVQSPRYKIIEKKQPVAFWCNPISGHNTLYWYLQNLGQGPELLIRYENEEAVDDSQLPKDRFSAERLKGVDSTLKIQPAELGDSAVYLCASSSRTAPYEQYFGPGTRLTVT.

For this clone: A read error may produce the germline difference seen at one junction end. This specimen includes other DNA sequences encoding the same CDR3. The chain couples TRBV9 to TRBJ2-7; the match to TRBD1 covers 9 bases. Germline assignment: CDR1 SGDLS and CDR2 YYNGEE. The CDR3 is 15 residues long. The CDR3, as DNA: TGCGCCAGCAGCGTGACGGGACAGGGTTCCAACGAGCAGTACTTC. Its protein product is CASSVTGQGSNEQYF.

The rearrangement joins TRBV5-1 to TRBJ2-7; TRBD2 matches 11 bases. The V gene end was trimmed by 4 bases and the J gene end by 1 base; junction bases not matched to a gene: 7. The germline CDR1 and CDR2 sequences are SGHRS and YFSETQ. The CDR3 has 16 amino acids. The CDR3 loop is CASSITSGSRSYEQYF. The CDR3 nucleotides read TGCGCCAGCAGCATTACTAGCGGGAGTAGGTCCTACGAGCAGTACTTC.

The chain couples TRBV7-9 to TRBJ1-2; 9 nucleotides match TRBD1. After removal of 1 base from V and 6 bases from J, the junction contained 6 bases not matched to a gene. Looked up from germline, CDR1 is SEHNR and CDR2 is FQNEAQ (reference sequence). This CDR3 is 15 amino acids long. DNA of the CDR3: TGTGCCAGCAGCTTAGTCTTGGGACAGGGAAATGGCTACACCTTC. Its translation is CASSLVLGQGNGYTF.

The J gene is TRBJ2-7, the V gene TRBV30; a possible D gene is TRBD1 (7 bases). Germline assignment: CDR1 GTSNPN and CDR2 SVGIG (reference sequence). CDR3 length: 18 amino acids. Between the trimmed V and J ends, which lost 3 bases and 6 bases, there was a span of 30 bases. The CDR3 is CAWSLPQQSTGTPREQYF. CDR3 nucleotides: TGTGCCTGGAGCCTTCCCCAACAATCGACAGGGACTCCTCGCGAGCAGTACTTC.

The CDR3 loop is CASSLFVGSYEQYF. DNA for the CDR3: TGTGCCAGCAGCTTATTCGTCGGCTCCTACGAGCAGTACTTC. This chain uses TRBV7-9 with TRBJ2-7, with no clear D. CDR3 length: 14 amino acids. The V gene's germline CDR1 is SEHNR and CDR2 FQNEAQ (reference sequence). V was shortened by 2 bases and J by 0 bases, with 8 bases between the two germline ends.